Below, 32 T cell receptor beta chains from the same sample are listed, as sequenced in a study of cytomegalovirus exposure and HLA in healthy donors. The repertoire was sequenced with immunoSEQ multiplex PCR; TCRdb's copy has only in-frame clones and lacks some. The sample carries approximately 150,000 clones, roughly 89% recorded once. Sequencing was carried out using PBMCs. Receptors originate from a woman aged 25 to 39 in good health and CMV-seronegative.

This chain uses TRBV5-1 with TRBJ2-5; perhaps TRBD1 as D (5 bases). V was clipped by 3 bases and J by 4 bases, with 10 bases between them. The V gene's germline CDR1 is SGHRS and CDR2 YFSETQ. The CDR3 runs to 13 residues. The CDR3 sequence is CASSSQARETQYF. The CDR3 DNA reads TGCGCCAGCAGCTCACAGGCCCGAGAGACCCAGTACTTC.

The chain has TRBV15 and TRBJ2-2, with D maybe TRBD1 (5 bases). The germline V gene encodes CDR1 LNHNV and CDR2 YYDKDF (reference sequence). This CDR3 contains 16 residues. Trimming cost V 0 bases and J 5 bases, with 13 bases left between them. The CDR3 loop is CATSREAGKLTGELFF. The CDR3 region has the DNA TGTGCCACCAGCAGAGAGGCAGGGAAGTTGACCGGGGAGCTGTTTTTT.

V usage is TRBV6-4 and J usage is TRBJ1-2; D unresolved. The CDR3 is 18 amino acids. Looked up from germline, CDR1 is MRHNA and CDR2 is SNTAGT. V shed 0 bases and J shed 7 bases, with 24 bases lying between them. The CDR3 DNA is TGTGCCAGCAGTGACTCCGGAAAGCAGGAACCCCAGGTGGTTGGCTACACCTTC. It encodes CASSDSGKQEPQVVGYTF.

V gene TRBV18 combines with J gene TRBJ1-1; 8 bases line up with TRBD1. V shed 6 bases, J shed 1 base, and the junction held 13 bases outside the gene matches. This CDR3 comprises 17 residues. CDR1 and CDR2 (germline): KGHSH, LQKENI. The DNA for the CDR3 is TGTGCCAGCTCCCCGCCTGACTACAGGGGGGAGAACACTGAAGCTTTCTTT. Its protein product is CASSPPDYRGENTEAFF.

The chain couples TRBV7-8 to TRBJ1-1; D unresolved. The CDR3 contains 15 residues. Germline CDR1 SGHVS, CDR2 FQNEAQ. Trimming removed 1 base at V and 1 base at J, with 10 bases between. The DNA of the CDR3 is TGTGCCAGCAGCTTAGACGTCAGGCCGAACACTGAAGCTTTCTTT. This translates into CASSLDVRPNTEAFF.

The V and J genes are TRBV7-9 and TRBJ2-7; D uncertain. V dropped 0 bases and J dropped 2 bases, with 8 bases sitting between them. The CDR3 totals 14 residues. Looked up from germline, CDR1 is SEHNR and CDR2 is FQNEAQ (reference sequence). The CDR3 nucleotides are TGTGCCAGCAGCTTAGCGGCGGCCCCCTACGAGCAGTACTTC. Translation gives CASSLAAAPYEQYF.

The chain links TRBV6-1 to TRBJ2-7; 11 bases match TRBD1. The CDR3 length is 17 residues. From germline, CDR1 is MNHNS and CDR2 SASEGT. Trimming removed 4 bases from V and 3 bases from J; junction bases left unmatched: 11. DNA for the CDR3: TGTGCCAGCAGTGGAGATCGGACAGGGGGCTTGAGCTACGAGCAGTACTTC. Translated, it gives CASSGDRTGGLSYEQYF.

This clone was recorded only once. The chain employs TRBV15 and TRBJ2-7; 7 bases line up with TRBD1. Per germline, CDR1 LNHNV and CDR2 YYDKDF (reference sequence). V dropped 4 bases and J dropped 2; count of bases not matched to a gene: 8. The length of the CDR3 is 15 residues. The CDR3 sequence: CATSINRGLTYEQYF. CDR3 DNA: TGTGCCACCAGCATTAACAGGGGTTTAACCTACGAGCAGTACTTC.

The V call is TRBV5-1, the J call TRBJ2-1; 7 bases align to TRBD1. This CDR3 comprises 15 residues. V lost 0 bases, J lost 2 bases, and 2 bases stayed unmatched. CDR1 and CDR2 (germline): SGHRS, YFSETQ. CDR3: CASSLGDSTYNEQFF. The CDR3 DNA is TGCGCCAGCAGCTTGGGGGACAGTACCTACAATGAGCAGTTCTTC. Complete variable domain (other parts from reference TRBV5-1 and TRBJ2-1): KAGVTQTPRYLIKTRGQQVTLSCSPISGHRSVSWYQQTPGQGLQFLFEYFSETQRNKGNFPGRFSGRQFSNSRSEMNVSTLELGDSALYLCASSLGDSTYNEQFFGPGTRLTVL.

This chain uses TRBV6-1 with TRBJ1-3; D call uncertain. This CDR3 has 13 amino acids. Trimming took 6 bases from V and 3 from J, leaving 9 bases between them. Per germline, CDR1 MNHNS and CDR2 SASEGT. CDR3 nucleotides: TGTGCCAGCAGAAGAGGCGATGGAAACACCATATATTTT. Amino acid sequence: CASRRGDGNTIYF.

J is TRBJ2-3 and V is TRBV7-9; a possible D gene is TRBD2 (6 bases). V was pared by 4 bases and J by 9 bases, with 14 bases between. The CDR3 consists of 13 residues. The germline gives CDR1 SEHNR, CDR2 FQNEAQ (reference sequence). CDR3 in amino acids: CASSYGGGVTQYF. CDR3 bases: TGTGCCAGCAGCTATGGTGGCGGGGTCACGCAGTATTTT.

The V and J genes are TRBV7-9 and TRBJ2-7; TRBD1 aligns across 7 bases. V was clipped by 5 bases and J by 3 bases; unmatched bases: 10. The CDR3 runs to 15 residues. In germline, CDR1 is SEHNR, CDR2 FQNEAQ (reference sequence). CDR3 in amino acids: CASSLTGTAIYEQYF. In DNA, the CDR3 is TGTGCCAGCAGCCTAACCGGGACAGCCATCTACGAGCAGTACTTC.

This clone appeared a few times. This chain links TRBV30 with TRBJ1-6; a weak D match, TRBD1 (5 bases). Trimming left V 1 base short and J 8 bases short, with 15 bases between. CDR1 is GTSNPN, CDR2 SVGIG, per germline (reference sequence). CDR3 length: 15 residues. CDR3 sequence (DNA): TGTGCCTGGAGTGGCCCACGGACCAGGGATTCACCCCTCCACTTT. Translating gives CAWSGPRTRDSPLHF.

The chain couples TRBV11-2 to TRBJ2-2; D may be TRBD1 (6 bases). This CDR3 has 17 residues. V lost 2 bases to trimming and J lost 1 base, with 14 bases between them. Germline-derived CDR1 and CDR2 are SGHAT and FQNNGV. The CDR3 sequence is CASSLIPRTENTGELFF. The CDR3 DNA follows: TGTGCCAGCAGCTTAATTCCCCGGACAGAGAACACCGGGGAGCTGTTTTTT.

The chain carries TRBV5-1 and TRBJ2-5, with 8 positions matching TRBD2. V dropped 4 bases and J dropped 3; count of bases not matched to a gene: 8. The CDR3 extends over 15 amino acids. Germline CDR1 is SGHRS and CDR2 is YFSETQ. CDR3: CASSLGIGGEETQYF. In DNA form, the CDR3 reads TGCGCCAGCAGCCTTGGGATCGGGGGGGAAGAGACCCAGTACTTC.

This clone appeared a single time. The CDR3 is CASSVPDSANYGYTF. The CDR3 nucleotides read TGCGCCAGCAGCGTTCCCGACAGCGCAAACTATGGCTACACCTTC. The chain couples TRBV5-1 to TRBJ1-2; weak D call: TRBD1 (5 bases). CDR3 length: 15 amino acids. The V end lost 4 bases, the J end lost 2 bases, and 15 bases lay between the germline ends. The germline V gene encodes CDR1 SGHRS and CDR2 YFSETQ.

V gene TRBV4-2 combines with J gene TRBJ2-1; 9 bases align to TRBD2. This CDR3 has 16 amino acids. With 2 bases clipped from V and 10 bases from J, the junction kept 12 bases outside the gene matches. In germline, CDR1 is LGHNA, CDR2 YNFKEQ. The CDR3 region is CASSQLGGRGGREQFF. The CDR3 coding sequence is TGTGCCAGCAGCCAATTGGGAGGGCGGGGGGGCAGGGAGCAGTTCTTC.

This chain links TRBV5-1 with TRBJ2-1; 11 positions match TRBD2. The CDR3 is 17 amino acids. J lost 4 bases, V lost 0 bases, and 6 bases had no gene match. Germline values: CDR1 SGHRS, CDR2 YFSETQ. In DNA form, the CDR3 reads TGCGCCAGCAGCTTGGGGGGGGGACTAGCGGAATACAATGAGCAGTTCTTC. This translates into CASSLGGGLAEYNEQFF. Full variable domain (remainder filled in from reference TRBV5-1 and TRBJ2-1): KAGVTQTPRYLIKTRGQQVTLSCSPISGHRSVSWYQQTPGQGLQFLFEYFSETQRNKGNFPGRFSGRQFSNSRSEMNVSTLELGDSALYLCASSLGGGLAEYNEQFFGPGTRLTVL.

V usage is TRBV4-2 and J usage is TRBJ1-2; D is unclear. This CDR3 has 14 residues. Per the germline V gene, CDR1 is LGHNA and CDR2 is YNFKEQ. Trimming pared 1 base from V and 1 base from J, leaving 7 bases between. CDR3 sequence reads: CASSQVGDNYGYTF. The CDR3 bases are TGTGCCAGCAGCCAAGTCGGTGATAACTATGGCTACACCTTC.

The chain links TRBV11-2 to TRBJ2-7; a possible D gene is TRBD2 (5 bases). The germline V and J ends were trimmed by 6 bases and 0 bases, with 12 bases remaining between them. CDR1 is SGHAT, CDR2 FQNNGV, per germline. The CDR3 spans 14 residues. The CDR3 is CASSTPRGSYEQYF. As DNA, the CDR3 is TGTGCCAGCAGTACCCCCCGGGGCTCCTACGAGCAGTACTTC.

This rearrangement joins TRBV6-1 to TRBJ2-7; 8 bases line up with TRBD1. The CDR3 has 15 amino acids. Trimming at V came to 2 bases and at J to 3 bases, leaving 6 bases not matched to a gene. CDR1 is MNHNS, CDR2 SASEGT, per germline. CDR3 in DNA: TGTGCCAGCAGTGAACCCGTGGACAGGGTCTACGAGCAGTACTTC. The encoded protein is CASSEPVDRVYEQYF.

CDR3 bases: TGCAGCGTTGAAGAACAGGACTATAACTATGGCTACACCTTC. It yields the protein CSVEEQDYNYGYTF. The chain combines TRBV29-1 with TRBJ1-2; D might be TRBD1 (5 bases). Deletions cut 0 bases from V and 1 base from J, with 9 bases between. Germline V gene sequence: CDR1 SQVTM, CDR2 ANQGSEA. This CDR3 has 14 amino acids.

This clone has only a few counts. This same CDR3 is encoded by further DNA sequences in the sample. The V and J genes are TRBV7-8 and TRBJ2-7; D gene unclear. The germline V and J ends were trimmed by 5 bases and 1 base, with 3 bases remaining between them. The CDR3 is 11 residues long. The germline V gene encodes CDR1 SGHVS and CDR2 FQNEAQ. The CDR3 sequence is CASSPSYEQYF. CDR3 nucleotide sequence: TGTGCCAGCAGCCCGTCCTACGAGCAGTACTTC.

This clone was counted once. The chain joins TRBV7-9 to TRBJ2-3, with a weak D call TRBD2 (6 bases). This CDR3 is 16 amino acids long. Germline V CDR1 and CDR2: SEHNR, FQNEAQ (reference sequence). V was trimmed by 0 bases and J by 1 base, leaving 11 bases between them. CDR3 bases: TGTGCCAGCAGCTTAGCGAGCGGGTGGGGCACAGATACGCAGTATTTT. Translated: CASSLASGWGTDTQYF.

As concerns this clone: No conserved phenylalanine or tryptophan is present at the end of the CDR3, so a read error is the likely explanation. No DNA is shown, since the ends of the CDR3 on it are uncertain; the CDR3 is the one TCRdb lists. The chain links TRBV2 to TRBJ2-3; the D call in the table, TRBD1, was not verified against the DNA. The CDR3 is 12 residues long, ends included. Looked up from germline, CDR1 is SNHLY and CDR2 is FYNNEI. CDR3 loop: CASTPNAGGKGV.

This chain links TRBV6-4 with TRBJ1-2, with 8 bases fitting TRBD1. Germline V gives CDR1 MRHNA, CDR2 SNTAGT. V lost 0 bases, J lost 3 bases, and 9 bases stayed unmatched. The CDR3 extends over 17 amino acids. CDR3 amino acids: CASSDSATGEGYYGYTF. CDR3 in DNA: TGTGCCAGCAGTGACTCCGCGACAGGGGAGGGGTACTATGGCTACACCTTC.

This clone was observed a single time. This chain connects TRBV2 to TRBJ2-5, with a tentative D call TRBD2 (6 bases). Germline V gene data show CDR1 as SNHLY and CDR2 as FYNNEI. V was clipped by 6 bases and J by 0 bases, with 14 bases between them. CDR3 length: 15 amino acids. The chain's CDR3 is CASRDLGGYQETQYF. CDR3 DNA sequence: TGTGCCAGCAGGGATCTGGGGGGTTACCAAGAGACCCAGTACTTC.

Here the CDR3 DNA reads TGTGCCAGCAGTGAACCTAGTAGCGGCACCCAAGAGACCCAGTACTTC. Protein product: CASSEPSSGTQETQYF. The chain combines TRBV2 with TRBJ2-5; D is possibly TRBD2 (6 bases). Trimming shortened V by 2 bases and J by 1 base, and 14 bases separated the two germline ends. The CDR3 is 16 amino acids. Germline CDR1 and CDR2: SNHLY and FYNNEI.

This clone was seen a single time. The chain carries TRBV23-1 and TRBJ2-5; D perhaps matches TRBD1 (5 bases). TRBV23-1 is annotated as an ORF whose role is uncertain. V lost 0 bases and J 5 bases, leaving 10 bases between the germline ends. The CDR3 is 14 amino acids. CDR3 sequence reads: CASSQSPGQETQYF. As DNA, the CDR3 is TGCGCCAGCAGTCAATCGCCAGGGCAGGAGACCCAGTACTTC.

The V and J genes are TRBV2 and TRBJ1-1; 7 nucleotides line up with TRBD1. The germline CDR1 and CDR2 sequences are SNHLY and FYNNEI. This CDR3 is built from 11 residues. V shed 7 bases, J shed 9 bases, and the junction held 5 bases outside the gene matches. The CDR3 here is CASTRDSQAFF. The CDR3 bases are TGTGCCAGCACCAGGGACAGCCAAGCTTTCTTT.

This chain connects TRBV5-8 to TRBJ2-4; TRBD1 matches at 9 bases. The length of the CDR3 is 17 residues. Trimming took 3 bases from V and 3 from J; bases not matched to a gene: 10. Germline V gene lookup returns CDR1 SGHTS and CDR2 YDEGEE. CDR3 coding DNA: TGTGCCAGCAGCTCCCAACAGGGGGCTTCAGGCAAAAACATTCAGTACTTC. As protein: CASSSQQGASGKNIQYF. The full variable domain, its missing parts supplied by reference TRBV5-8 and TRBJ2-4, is EAGVTQSPTHLIKTRGQQATLRCSPISGHTSVYWYQQALGLGLQFLLWYDEGEERNRGNFPPRFSGRQFPNYSSELNVNALELEDSALYLCASSSQQGASGKNIQYFGAGTRLSVL.

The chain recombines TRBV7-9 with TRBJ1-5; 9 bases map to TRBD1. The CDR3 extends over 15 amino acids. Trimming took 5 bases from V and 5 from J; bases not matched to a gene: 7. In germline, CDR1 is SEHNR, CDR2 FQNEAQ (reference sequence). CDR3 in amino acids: CASSAPGTGHQPQHF. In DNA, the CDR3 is TGTGCCAGCAGCGCCCCCGGGACAGGGCATCAGCCCCAGCATTTT. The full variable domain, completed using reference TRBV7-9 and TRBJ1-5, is DTGVSQNPRHKITKRGQNVTFRCDPISEHNRLYWYRQTLGQGPEFLTYFQNEAQLEKSRLLSDRFSAERPKGSFSTLEIQRTEQGDSAMYLCASSAPGTGHQPQHFGDGTRLSIL.